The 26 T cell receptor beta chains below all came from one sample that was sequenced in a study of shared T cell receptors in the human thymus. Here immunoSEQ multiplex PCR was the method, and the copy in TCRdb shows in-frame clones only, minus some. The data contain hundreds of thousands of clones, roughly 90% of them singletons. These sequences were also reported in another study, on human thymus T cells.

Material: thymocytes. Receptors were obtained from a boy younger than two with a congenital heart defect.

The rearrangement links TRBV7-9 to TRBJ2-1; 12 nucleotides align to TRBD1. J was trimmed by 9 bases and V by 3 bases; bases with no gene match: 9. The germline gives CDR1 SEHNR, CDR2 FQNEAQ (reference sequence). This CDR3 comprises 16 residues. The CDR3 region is CASSLGQGAPRGEQFF. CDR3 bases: TGTGCCAGCAGCTTGGGACAGGGGGCCCCCCGGGGTGAGCAGTTCTTC.

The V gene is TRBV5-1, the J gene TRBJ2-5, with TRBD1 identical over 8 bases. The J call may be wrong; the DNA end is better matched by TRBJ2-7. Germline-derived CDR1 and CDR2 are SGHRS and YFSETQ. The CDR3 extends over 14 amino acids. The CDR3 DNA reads TGCGCCAGCAGCGCCCAGGGGGCCCCCCACGAGCAGTACTTC. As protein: CASSAQGAPHEQYF.

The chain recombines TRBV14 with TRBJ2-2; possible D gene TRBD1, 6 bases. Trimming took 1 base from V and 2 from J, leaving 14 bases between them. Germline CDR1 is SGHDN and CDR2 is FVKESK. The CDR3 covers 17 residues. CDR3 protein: CASSQGRTGSNTGELFF. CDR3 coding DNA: TGTGCCAGCAGCCAAGGAAGAACAGGGTCTAACACCGGGGAGCTGTTTTTT.

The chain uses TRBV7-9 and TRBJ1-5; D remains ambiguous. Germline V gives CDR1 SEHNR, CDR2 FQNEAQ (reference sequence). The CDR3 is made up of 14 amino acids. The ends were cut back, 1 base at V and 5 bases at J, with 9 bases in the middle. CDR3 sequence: CASSLGESHQPQHF. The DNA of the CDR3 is TGTGCCAGCAGCTTAGGCGAATCTCATCAGCCCCAGCATTTT.

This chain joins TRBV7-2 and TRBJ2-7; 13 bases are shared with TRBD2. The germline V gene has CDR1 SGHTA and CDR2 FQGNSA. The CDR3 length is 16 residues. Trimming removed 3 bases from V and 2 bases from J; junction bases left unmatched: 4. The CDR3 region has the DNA TGTGCCAGCAGCTTCACTAGCGGGAGGGCCGCCTACGAGCAGTACTTC. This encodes CASSFTSGRAAYEQYF.

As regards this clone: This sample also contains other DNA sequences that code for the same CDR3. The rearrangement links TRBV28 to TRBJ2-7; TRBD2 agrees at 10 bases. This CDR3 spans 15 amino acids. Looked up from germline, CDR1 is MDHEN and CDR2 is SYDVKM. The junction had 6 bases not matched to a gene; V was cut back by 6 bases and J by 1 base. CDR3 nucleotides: TGTGCCAGCAGCCCTGGACTAGCGGTTTCCTACGAGCAGTACTTC. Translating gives CASSPGLAVSYEQYF.

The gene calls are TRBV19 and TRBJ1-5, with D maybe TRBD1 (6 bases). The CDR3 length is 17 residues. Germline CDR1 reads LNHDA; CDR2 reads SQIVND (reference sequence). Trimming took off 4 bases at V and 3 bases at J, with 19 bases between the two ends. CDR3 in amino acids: CASSKFKDSPLNQPQHF. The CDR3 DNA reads TGTGCCAGTAGTAAATTTAAGGACAGCCCACTCAATCAGCCCCAGCATTTT.

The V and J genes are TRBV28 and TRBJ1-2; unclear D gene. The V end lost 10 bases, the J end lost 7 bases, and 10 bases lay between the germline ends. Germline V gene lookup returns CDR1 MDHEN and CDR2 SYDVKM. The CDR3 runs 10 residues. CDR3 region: CATSYTGYTF. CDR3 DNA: TGTGCCACCTCATACACTGGCTACACCTTC.

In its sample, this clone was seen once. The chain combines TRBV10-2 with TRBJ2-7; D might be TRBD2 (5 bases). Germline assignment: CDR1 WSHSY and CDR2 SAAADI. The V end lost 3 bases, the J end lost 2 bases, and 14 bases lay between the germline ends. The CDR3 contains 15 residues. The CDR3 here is CASSDGLGETYEQYF. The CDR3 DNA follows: TGCGCCAGCAGTGACGGCCTCGGGGAGACCTACGAGCAGTACTTC.

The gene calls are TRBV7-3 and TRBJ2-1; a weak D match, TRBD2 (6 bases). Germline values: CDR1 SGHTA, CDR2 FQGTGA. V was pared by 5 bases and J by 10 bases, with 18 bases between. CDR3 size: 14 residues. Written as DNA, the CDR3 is TGTGCCAGCAGCCCAGGTCCAGCGGGTCAGGAGCAGTTCTTC. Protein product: CASSPGPAGQEQFF.

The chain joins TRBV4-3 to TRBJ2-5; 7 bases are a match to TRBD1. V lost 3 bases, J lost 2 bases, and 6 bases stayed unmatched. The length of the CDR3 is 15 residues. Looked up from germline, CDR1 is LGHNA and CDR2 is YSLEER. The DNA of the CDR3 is TGCGCCAGCAGCCAGGACTGGGACAGTCAAGAGACCCAGTACTTC. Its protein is CASSQDWDSQETQYF.

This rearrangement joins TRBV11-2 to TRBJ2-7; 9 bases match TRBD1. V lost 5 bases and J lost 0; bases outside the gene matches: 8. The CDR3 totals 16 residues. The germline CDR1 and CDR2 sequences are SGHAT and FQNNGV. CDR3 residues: CASSPLQDRGSYEQYF. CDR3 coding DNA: TGTGCCAGCAGCCCCCTCCAGGACAGGGGCTCCTACGAGCAGTACTTC.

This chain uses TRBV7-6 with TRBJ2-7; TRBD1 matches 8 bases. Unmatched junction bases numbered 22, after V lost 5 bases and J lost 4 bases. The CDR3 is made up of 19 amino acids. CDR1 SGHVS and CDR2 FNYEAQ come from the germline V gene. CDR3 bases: TGTGCCAGCAGCACCCGGACAGGGCCCCCCCCCAGGACCCCTTACGAGCAGTACTTC. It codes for CASSTRTGPPPRTPYEQYF.

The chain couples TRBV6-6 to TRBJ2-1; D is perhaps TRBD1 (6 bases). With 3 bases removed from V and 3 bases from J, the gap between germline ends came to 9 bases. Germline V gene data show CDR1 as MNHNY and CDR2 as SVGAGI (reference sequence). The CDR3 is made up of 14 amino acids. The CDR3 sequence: CASSYPGHYNEQFF. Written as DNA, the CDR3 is TGTGCCAGCAGTTATCCGGGACACTACAATGAGCAGTTCTTC.

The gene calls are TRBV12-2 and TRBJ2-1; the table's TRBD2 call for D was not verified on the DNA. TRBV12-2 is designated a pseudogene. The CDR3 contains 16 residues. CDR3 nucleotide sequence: TGTGCAAGTCGCCCGAAGACTAGCGGGATTTGCAATGAGCAGTTCTTC. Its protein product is CASRPKTSGICNEQFF.

DNA for the CDR3: TGTGCCAGCAGCGGGGGACAGGGAGATAATGAAAGAAACACCATATATTTT. Protein product: CASSGGQGDNERNTIYF. The chain links TRBV14 to TRBJ1-3, with 9 bases lining up with TRBD1. J lost 5 bases, V lost 5 bases, and 13 bases had no gene match. There are 17 residues in the CDR3. From germline, CDR1 is SGHDN and CDR2 FVKESK.

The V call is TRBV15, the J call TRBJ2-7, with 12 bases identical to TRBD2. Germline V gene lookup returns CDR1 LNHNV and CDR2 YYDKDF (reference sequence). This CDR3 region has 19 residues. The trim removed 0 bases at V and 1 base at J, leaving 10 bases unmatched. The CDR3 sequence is CATSREGLAGSEESYEQYF. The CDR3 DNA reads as TGTGCCACCAGCAGAGAAGGACTAGCGGGATCGGAAGAGTCCTACGAGCAGTACTTC.

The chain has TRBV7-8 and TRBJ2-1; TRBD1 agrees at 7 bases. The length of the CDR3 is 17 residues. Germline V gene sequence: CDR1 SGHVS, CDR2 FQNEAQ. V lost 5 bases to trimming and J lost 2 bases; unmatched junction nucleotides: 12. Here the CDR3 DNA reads TGTGCCAGCAGCCCCAGTTCGGGGACAGAGACCTACAATGAGCAGTTCTTC. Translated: CASSPSSGTETYNEQFF. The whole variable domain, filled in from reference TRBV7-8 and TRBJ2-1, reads GAGVSQSPRYKVAKRGQDVALRCDPISGHVSLFWYQQALGQGPEFLTYFQNEAQLDKSGLPSDRFFAERPEGSVSTLKIQRTQQEDSAVYLCASSPSSGTETYNEQFFGPGTRLTVL.

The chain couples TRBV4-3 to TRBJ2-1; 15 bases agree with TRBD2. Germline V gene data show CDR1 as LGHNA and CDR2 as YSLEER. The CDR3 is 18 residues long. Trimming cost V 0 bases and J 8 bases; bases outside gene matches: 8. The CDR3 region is CASSQDRTSGRALYEQFF. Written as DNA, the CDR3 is TGCGCCAGCAGCCAAGATCGGACTAGCGGGAGGGCCCTCTATGAGCAGTTCTTC.

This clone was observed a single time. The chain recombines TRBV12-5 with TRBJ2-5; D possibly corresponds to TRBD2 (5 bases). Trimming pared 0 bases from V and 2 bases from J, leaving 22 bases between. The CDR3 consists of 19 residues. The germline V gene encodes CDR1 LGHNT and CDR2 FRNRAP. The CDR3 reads CASGLVRTGGRVPQETQYF. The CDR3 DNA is TGTGCTAGTGGTTTGGTACGCACTGGTGGGCGGGTCCCACAAGAGACCCAGTACTTC.

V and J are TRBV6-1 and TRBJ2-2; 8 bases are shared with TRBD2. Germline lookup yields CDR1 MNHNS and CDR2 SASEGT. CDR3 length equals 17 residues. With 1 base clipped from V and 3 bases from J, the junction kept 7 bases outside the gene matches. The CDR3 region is CASSEGEAGGDTGELFF. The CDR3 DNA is TGTGCCAGCAGTGAAGGCGAGGCGGGAGGCGACACCGGGGAGCTGTTTTTT.

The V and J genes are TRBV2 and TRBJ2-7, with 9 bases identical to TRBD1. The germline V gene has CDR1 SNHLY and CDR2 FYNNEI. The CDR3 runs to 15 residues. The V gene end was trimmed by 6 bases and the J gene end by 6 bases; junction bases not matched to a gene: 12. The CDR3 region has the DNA TGTGCCAGCAGGTCCTATCAAAACAGGGGGCCCGAGCAGTACTTC. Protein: CASRSYQNRGPEQYF.

For the CDR3, the DNA is TGTGCCAGCAGCGTAGCGGGAGGGGCGGGGCACGAGCAGTACTTC. This translates into CASSVAGGAGHEQYF. The J gene is TRBJ2-7, the V gene TRBV9, with TRBD2 matching over 8 bases. The CDR3 is made up of 15 amino acids. The V gene's germline CDR1 is SGDLS and CDR2 YYNGEE. With V trimmed by 0 bases and J by 5 bases, 7 bases remained unmatched. Filled out from reference TRBV9 and TRBJ2-7, the complete variable domain reads DSGVTQTPKHLITATGQRVTLRCSPRSGDLSVYWYQQSLDQGLQFLIQYYNGEERAKGNILERFSAQQFPDLHSELNLSSLELGDSALYFCASSVAGGAGHEQYFGPGTRLTVT.

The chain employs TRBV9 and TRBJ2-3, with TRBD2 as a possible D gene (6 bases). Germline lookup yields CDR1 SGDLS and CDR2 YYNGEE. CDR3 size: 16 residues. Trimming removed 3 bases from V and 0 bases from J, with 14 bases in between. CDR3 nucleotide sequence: TGTGCCAGCAGCGCCTCCGGGAGTCCAAGCACAGATACGCAGTATTTT. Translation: CASSASGSPSTDTQYF.

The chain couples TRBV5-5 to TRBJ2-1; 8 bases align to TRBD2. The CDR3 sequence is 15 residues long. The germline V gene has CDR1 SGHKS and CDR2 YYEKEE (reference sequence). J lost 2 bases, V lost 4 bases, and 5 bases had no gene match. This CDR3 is CASSLLGLAYNEQFF. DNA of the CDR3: TGTGCCAGCAGCCTTCTGGGACTAGCCTACAATGAGCAGTTCTTC.

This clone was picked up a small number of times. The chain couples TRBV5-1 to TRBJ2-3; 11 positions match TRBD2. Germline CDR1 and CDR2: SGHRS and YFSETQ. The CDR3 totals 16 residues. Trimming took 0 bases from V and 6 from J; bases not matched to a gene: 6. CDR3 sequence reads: CASSLVTSGRGDTQYF. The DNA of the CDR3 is TGCGCCAGCAGCTTGGTCACTAGCGGGAGAGGTGATACGCAGTATTTT.